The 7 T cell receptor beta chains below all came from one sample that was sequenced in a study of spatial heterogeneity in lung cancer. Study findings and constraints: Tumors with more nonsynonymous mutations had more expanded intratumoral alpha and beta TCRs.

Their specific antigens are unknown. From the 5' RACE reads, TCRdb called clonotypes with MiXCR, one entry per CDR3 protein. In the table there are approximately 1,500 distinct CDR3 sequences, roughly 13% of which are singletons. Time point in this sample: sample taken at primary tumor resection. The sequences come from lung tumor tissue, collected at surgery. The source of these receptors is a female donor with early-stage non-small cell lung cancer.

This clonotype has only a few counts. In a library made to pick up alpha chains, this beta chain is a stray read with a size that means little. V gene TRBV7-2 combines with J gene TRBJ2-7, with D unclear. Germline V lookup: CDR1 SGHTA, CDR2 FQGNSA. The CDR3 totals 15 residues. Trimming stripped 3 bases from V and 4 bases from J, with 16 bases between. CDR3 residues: CASSLAQAGPYEQYF. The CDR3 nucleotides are TGTGCCAGCAGCTTGGCCCAAGCAGGTCCTTACGAGCAGTACTTC.

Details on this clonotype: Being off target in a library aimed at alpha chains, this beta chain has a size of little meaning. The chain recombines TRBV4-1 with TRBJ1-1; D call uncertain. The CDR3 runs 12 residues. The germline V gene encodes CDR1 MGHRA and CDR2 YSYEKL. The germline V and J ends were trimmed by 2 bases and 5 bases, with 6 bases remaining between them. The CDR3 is CASSQMGTEAFF. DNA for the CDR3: TGCGCCAGCAGCCAAATGGGGACTGAAGCTTTCTTT.

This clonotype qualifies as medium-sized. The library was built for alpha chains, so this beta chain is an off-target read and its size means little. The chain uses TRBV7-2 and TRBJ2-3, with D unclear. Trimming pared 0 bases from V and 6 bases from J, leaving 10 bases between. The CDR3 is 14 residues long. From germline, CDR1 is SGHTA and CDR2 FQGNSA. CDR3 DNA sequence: TGTGCCAGCAGCTTAGCGCTAGGGATCGATACGCAGTATTTT. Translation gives CASSLALGIDTQYF.

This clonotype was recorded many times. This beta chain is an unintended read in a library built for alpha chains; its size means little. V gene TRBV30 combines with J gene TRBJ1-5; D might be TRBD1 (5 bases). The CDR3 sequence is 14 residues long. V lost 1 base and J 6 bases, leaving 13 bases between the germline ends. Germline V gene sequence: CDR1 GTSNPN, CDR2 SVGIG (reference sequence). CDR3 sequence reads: CAWSEGWGGQPQHF. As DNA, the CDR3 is TGTGCCTGGAGTGAAGGTTGGGGCGGTCAGCCCCAGCATTTT.

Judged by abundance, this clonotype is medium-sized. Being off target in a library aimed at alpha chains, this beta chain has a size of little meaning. The CDR3 DNA reads TGCAGTGCTAGAGTGCTAGCGGGAGCCAATGAGCAGTTCTTC. Translated: CSARVLAGANEQFF. The chain recombines TRBV20-1 with TRBJ2-1; 10 nucleotides align to TRBD2. J lost 6 bases, V lost 1 base, and 3 bases had no gene match. Germline lookup yields CDR1 DFQATT and CDR2 SNEGSKA (reference sequence). The CDR3 loop spans 14 amino acids.

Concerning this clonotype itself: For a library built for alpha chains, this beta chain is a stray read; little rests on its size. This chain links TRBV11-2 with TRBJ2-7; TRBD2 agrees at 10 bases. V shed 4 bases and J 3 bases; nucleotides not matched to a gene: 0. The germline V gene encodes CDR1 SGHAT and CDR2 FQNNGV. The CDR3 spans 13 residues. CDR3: CASSWTSGYEQYF. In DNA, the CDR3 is TGTGCCAGCAGCTGGACTAGCGGCTACGAGCAGTACTTC.

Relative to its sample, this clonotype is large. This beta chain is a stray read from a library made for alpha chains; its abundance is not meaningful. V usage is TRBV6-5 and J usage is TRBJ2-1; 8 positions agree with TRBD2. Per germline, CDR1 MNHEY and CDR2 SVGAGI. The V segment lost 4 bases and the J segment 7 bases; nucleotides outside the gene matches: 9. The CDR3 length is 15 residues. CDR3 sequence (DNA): TGTGCCAGCAGTTCTACTAGCGGCGGATGGAATGAGCAGTTCTTC. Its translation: CASSSTSGGWNEQFF.